The 18 T cell receptor beta chains in this list originate from one sample, sequenced in a study of shared clonotypes between healthy human individuals. Libraries were prepared by immunoSEQ multiplex PCR; TCRdb keeps only in-frame clonotypes and omits some of them. The data contain a few million clones, 85% to 95% of them seen just once; the ten biggest clones take up 0.37%. The sequencing input was naive CD4+ T cells from PBMCs. The subset here: CD45RA+ positively selected. The receptors derive from a man aged 18 to 30 in good health. Some clones in this sample may be carry-over from other donors' samples.

V gene TRBV7-2 combines with J gene TRBJ2-5; maybe TRBD2 (5 bases). The CDR3 is 16 amino acids. V lost 1 base, J lost 2 bases, and 14 bases lay in between. The germline V gene encodes CDR1 SGHTA and CDR2 FQGNSA. CDR3 in DNA: TGTGCCAGCAGCTTAGGCCCAGCGGAGAATCAAGAGACCCAGTACTTC. It codes for CASSLGPAENQETQYF.

The chain is built from TRBV6-4 and TRBJ2-1; D not resolved. This CDR3 has 13 amino acids. Trimming cost V 5 bases and J 4 bases, with 9 bases left between them. Germline-derived CDR1 and CDR2 are MRHNA and SNTAGT. CDR3 residues: CASSSMGYNEQFF. CDR3 bases: TGTGCCAGCAGTTCGATGGGATACAATGAGCAGTTCTTC.

This chain uses TRBV5-1 with TRBJ2-7; D gene uncertain. V lost 0 bases and J 3 bases, leaving 10 bases between the germline ends. CDR3 length equals 14 residues. Germline V CDR1 and CDR2: SGHRS, YFSETQ. CDR3 in amino acids: CASSLAPGYYEQYF. As DNA, the CDR3 is TGCGCCAGCAGCTTGGCCCCAGGCTACTACGAGCAGTACTTC.

The chain has TRBV6-5 and TRBJ2-3; D possibly uses TRBD1 or TRBD2 (5 bases each). The CDR3 is 13 amino acids. V was cut by 5 bases and J by 7 bases, with 13 bases left in between. CDR1 is MNHEY and CDR2 is SVGAGI in the germline V gene. CDR3 sequence: CASSLQGRNTQYF. CDR3 nucleotide sequence: TGTGCCAGCAGTCTGCAGGGACGGAATACGCAGTATTTT.

The J gene is TRBJ2-7, the V gene TRBV11-2; D unclear. This CDR3 is 13 amino acids long. Per germline, CDR1 SGHAT and CDR2 FQNNGV. V lost 8 bases, J lost 6 bases, and 17 bases lay in between. The CDR3 loop reads CASRPPSWTEQYF. For the CDR3, the DNA is TGTGCCAGCCGTCCCCCAAGTTGGACCGAGCAGTACTTC.

The chain carries TRBV6-1 and TRBJ2-7; 8 nucleotides match TRBD1. From germline, CDR1 is MNHNS and CDR2 SASEGT. V lost 4 bases and J lost 2; bases outside the gene matches: 13. The CDR3 has 17 residues. The CDR3 is CASSANPGQVAPYEQYF. CDR3 DNA: TGTGCCAGCAGTGCTAATCCGGGACAGGTTGCCCCCTACGAGCAGTACTTC.

The gene calls are TRBV5-1 and TRBJ2-1; TRBD1 might be the D (5 bases). CDR1 and CDR2 (germline): SGHRS, YFSETQ. This CDR3 region has 17 residues. V was clipped by 0 bases and J by 3 bases, with 16 bases between them. The CDR3 is CASSLEGSFPYYNEQFF. The CDR3 DNA reads TGCGCCAGCAGCTTGGAGGGGTCCTTTCCATACTACAATGAGCAGTTCTTC.

The chain carries TRBV6-5 and TRBJ1-1; D uncertain. Germline CDR1 reads MNHEY; CDR2 reads SVGAGI. The CDR3 runs to 16 residues. Trimming took 0 bases from V and 0 from J, leaving 11 bases between them. The chain's CDR3 is CASSYSSGTMNTEAFF. CDR3 nucleotides: TGTGCCAGCAGTTACTCGTCTGGAACCATGAACACTGAAGCTTTCTTT.

This chain joins TRBV4-2 and TRBJ2-7; 8 bases are shared with TRBD2. This CDR3 contains 17 residues. Germline V gene sequence: CDR1 LGHNA, CDR2 YNFKEQ. J was trimmed by 2 bases and V by 0 bases; bases with no gene match: 9. The CDR3 reads CASSQDFRSGMAYEQYF. DNA of the CDR3: TGTGCCAGCAGCCAAGACTTTCGTAGCGGGATGGCCTACGAGCAGTACTTC.

The rearrangement uses TRBV7-9 and TRBJ2-1, with D unclear. Germline loops: CDR1 SEHNR, CDR2 FQNEAQ (reference sequence). V was pared by 0 bases and J by 6 bases, with 12 bases between. The CDR3 runs 15 residues. The CDR3 DNA reads TGTGCCAGCAGCTTAGCAGCTAAAACTGCCAATGAGCAGTTCTTC. The encoded protein is CASSLAAKTANEQFF. Variable domain in full (rest from reference TRBV7-9 and TRBJ2-1): DTGVSQNPRHKITKRGQNVTFRCDPISEHNRLYWYRQTLGQGPEFLTYFQNEAQLEKSRLLSDRFSAERPKGSFSTLEIQRTEQGDSAMYLCASSLAAKTANEQFFGPGTRLTVL.

This chain joins TRBV28 and TRBJ2-4; 7 bases match TRBD1. The CDR3 covers 13 residues. Trimming took 6 bases from V and 6 from J; bases not matched to a gene: 5. Germline CDR1 is MDHEN and CDR2 is SYDVKM. The DNA for the CDR3 is TGTGCCAGCAGCCAACAGGGGACAAACATTCAGTACTTC. Translated: CASSQQGTNIQYF.

Concerning this clone: The same CDR3 also results from other DNA sequences found in this sample. In DNA form, the CDR3 reads TGTGCCAGCAGTTACTCCTTGAACACTGAAGCTTTCTTT. Translated: CASSYSLNTEAFF. The J gene is TRBJ1-1, the V gene TRBV6-5; D remains unclear. CDR3 length equals 13 residues. V lost 0 bases and J 0 bases, leaving 2 bases between the germline ends. CDR1 and CDR2 (germline): MNHEY, SVGAGI.

The V call is TRBV28, the J call TRBJ1-4; D possibly corresponds to TRBD1 (5 bases). CDR1 and CDR2 (germline): MDHEN, SYDVKM. This CDR3 region has 14 residues. V was shortened by 3 bases and J by 3 bases, with 8 bases between the two germline ends. For the CDR3, the DNA is TGTGCCAGCAGTTTGACAGAACCTAATGAAAAACTGTTTTTT. It translates to CASSLTEPNEKLFF.

This clone came up once. The chain combines TRBV5-1 with TRBJ2-2; D might be TRBD1 (5 bases). This CDR3 is 15 amino acids long. The V gene lost 1 base and the J gene lost 1 base, with 8 bases spanning the gap. Germline values: CDR1 SGHRS, CDR2 YFSETQ. The CDR3 DNA reads as TGCGCCAGCAGCTTGAGAAGGGGGAACACCGGGGAGCTGTTTTTT. The encoded protein is CASSLRRGNTGELFF.

The chain uses TRBV29-1 and TRBJ2-3; D ambiguous. V was clipped by 1 base and J by 4 bases, with 12 bases between them. The CDR3 runs to 14 residues. CDR1 is SQVTM, CDR2 ANQGSEA, per germline. CDR3 coding DNA: TGCAGCGTTGAAGTGGTCCTGGCGGCAGATACGCAGTATTTT. Protein: CSVEVVLAADTQYF.

This clone was seen only a few times. The chain recombines TRBV28 with TRBJ1-1; D is uncertain. The CDR3 runs to 13 residues. The germline V gene has CDR1 MDHEN and CDR2 SYDVKM. V lost 6 bases, J lost 0 bases, and 8 bases lay in between. Here the CDR3 DNA reads TGTGCCAGCAGAACAGCAATGAACACTGAAGCTTTCTTT. Protein sequence: CASRTAMNTEAFF.

The chain combines TRBV2 with TRBJ2-5; 13 bases map to TRBD2. CDR1 SNHLY and CDR2 FYNNEI come from the germline V gene. V trimming: 8 bases; J trimming: 5 bases; junction bases outside the gene matches: 8. CDR3 size: 15 residues. CDR3 in amino acids: CASRTSGSAGETQYF. As DNA, the CDR3 is TGTGCCAGCCGGACTAGCGGGAGCGCAGGGGAGACCCAGTACTTC.

The V gene is TRBV7-9, the J gene TRBJ1-2; D not resolved. CDR1 is SEHNR, CDR2 FQNEAQ, per germline (reference sequence). Trimming cost V 4 bases and J 4 bases, with 13 bases left between them. This CDR3 is built from 14 residues. CDR3 protein: CASSSPEGIYGYTF. The CDR3 DNA reads TGTGCCAGCAGCTCCCCCGAGGGAATCTATGGCTACACCTTC.